The next 10 T cell receptor beta chains were all read from a single sample in a study of control samples from healthy donors and cancer patients (dated by TCRdb to 2020 to 2022). The library was prepared using the immunoSEQ multiplex PCR assay. Held by TCRdb, this immuneACCESS table contains in-frame sequences only and omits some clones. Under half of the omission traces to an unresolved V gene where checked; the cause of the rest is unknown. The sample includes approximately 170,000 clones, with almost 90% observed a single time. The ten largest clones represent roughly 5.3% of the sample. Specimen: blood. The receptors were gathered from a woman aged 30 to 39 in good health.

The chain couples TRBV6-5 to TRBJ2-3; a weak D match, TRBD2 (6 bases). The germline V gene encodes CDR1 MNHEY and CDR2 SVGAGI. V lost 6 bases to trimming and J lost 1 base, with 8 bases between them. The length of the CDR3 is 13 residues. The CDR3 DNA follows: TGTGCCAGCAGGCGGGACGGCACAGATACGCAGTATTTT. Amino acid sequence: CASRRDGTDTQYF.

J is TRBJ1-3 and V is TRBV27; D gene ambiguous. The CDR3 spans 14 residues. Trimming took off 0 bases at V and 4 bases at J, with 7 bases between the two ends. CDR1 and CDR2 from the germline V gene are MNHEY and SMNVEV (reference sequence). CDR3: CASSLSGLGNTIYF. In nucleotides, the CDR3 is TGTGCCAGCAGTTTATCGGGTCTGGGAAACACCATATATTTT.

The rearrangement joins TRBV21-1 to TRBJ1-2. TRBV21-1 is deemed a pseudogene. CDR3 length equals 14 residues. CDR3 residues: CASILPGAPYGYTF. The CDR3 nucleotides read TGTGCCAGCATCCTGCCGGGGGCCCCCTATGGCTACACCTTC.

V and J are TRBV19 and TRBJ2-5, with a possible D match to TRBD2 (5 bases). Germline V gene sequence: CDR1 LNHDA, CDR2 SQIVND (reference sequence). The CDR3 totals 14 residues. V was trimmed by 1 base and J by 1 base, leaving 7 bases between them. The CDR3 DNA reads TGTGCCAGTAGTATAGGAGGAGGCCAAGAGACCCAGTACTTC. Protein: CASSIGGGQETQYF.

The rearrangement uses TRBV24-1 and TRBJ2-1, with D perhaps TRBD2 (7 bases). The V and J ends lost 6 bases and 9 bases respectively, with 14 bases between them. This CDR3 is built from 13 residues. Germline V CDR1 and CDR2: KGHDR, SFDVKD. CDR3 bases: TGTGCCACCAGTTCCAAGGGGGGGGCTGAGCAGTTCTTC. Translated, it gives CATSSKGGAEQFF.

The table lists this clone with a count of one. The chain carries TRBV19 and TRBJ1-4; unclear D gene. Germline CDR1 is LNHDA and CDR2 is SQIVND (reference sequence). This CDR3 is built from 17 residues. V gave up 2 bases and J gave up 1 base, with 14 bases separating them. For the CDR3, the DNA is TGTGCCAGTAGTATACTTCGGGGAATGGGAACTAATGAAAAACTGTTTTTT. This encodes CASSILRGMGTNEKLFF.

The rearrangement joins TRBV3-1 (or the pseudogene TRBV3-2) to TRBJ1-2; a possible D gene is TRBD1 (5 bases). Germline V gene lookup returns CDR1 LGHDT and CDR2 YNNKEL (reference sequence). This CDR3 is built from 16 residues. Trimming took off 2 bases at V and 4 bases at J, with 17 bases between the two ends. CDR3 residues: CASSQYGGGGGYGYTF. CDR3 nucleotide sequence: TGTGCCAGCAGCCAATACGGGGGGGGAGGCGGCTATGGCTACACCTTC.

V gene TRBV5-1 combines with J gene TRBJ1-3; D ambiguous. Trimming stripped 0 bases from V and 0 bases from J, with 10 bases between. Looked up from germline, CDR1 is SGHRS and CDR2 is YFSETQ. The CDR3 runs to 16 residues. The CDR3 is CASSLESANSGNTIYF. In DNA form, the CDR3 reads TGCGCCAGCAGCTTGGAGTCAGCCAACTCTGGAAACACCATATATTTT.

This clone has a handful of counts. This chain connects TRBV6-7 to TRBJ2-7; D gene ambiguous. TRBV6-7 counts as an open reading frame of uncertain function. The length of the CDR3 is 14 residues. Trimming cost V 1 base and J 0 bases, with 7 bases left between them. CDR3 nucleotide sequence: TGTGCCAGCAGTTACTATCGCATCTCCTACGAGCAGTACGTC. Its translation is CASSYYRISYEQYV.

The chain combines TRBV12-2 with TRBJ2-7; the table's D gene call, TRBD2, was not cross checked with the DNA. TRBV12-2 is described as a pseudogene. The CDR3 spans 13 residues. The CDR3 is CASRLAGQRGEYV. The CDR3 DNA is TGTGCAAGTCGCTTAGCGGGCCAGCGGGGCGAGTACGTC.